Below, one T cell receptor (beta chain) is given with its context. What it binds is not known. Together with a sample-barcoded 5' primer, a J-beta primer mix was included in a second PCR lasting about 6 to 11 cycles. TCRdb re-called the 5' RACE reads through MiXCR, storing one row per CDR3 protein. Of about 830,000 distinct CDR3 sequences in the sample, 62% were seen once. The data were obtained in a study of blood T cells in healthy people across ages. Regarding the study as a whole: Roughly linearly, TCR beta diversity per million T cells fell as age increased. Changes in expanded clonotypes were possibly confounded, as the CMV status of donors was unknown.

CDR1 and CDR2 from the germline V gene are SEHNR and FQNEAQ (reference sequence). This CDR3 is 13 amino acids long. The ends lost 10 bases at V and 11 bases at J; junction bases unmatched: 11. The origin of this receptor is a man aged 30 to 45 in good health. The chain couples TRBV7-9 to TRBJ1-4; 9 bases are a match to TRBD1. Sequencing was carried out using blood. DNA for the CDR3: TGTGCCACGACGCGAGGACAGGGGATCAAACTGTTTTTT. Its protein is CATTRGQGIKLFF.